The next 3 T cell receptor beta chains were all read from a single sample in a study of blood T cell repertoires in COVID-19. Measured with immunoSEQ multiplex PCR; TCRdb has only the in-frame clones, and not every one. The sample carries hundreds of thousands of clones, approximately 85% recorded once. Material for sequencing was peripheral blood. These receptors came from a woman aged 25 to 45 with acute or convalescent COVID-19.

The V call is TRBV19, the J call TRBJ2-1; a weak D match, TRBD2 (5 bases). This CDR3 spans 15 amino acids. Germline CDR1 LNHDA, CDR2 SQIVND (reference sequence). V was clipped by 5 bases and J by 3 bases, with 14 bases between them. The CDR3: CASSAPGIFYNEQFF. CDR3 coding DNA: TGTGCCAGTAGTGCCCCCGGGATCTTCTACAATGAGCAGTTCTTC.

This chain joins TRBV11-3 and TRBJ2-7, with TRBD2 as a possible D gene (6 bases). V dropped 1 base and J dropped 4 bases, with 14 bases sitting between them. This CDR3 is built from 15 residues. CDR1 and CDR2 (germline): SGHNT, YENEEA. The CDR3 spells CASSLAGDLVYEQYF. The CDR3 region has the DNA TGTGCCAGCAGCTTAGCGGGAGATCTAGTATACGAGCAGTACTTC.

The chain has TRBV6-1 and TRBJ2-7; possible D gene TRBD1, 6 bases. This CDR3 contains 14 residues. Trimming removed 2 bases at V and 4 bases at J, with 12 bases between. CDR1 is MNHNS and CDR2 is SASEGT in the germline V gene. The CDR3 coding sequence is TGTGCCAGCAGTGAACACAGGGATCAGTACGAGCAGTACTTC. Its translation is CASSEHRDQYEQYF.